One sample yielded the 30 T cell receptor beta chains listed below, sequenced in a study of T cell repertoires in cytomegalovirus infection. In TCRdb, the reads were re-called with MiXCR into one record per CDR3 protein. Of roughly 640,000 distinct CDR3 sequences listed, approximately 24% are singletons. Sequencing used CD8+ T cells from PBMCs. These receptors were obtained from a human donor in good health (CMV status not recorded). Some clones in this sample may be carry-over from other donors' samples.

This sequence joins TRBV12-3 or TRBV12-4 and TRBJ1-1; D may be TRBD1 (6 bases). This CDR3 has 14 residues. The V gene lost 1 base and the J gene lost 10 bases, with 16 bases spanning the gap. CDR3 protein: CASSLEGHPRGAFF. In nucleotides, the CDR3 is TGTGCCAGCAGTTTAGAGGGACACCCAAGAGGAGCTTTCTTT.

V is TRBV29-1 and J is TRBJ2-2; D is unresolved. The V and J ends lost 5 bases and 3 bases respectively, with 4 bases between them. The CDR3 is made up of 11 amino acids. Germline CDR1 SQVTM, CDR2 ANQGSEA. The CDR3 is CSVKHTGELFF. CDR3 coding DNA: TGCAGCGTTAAGCACACCGGGGAGCTGTTTTTT.

As to this clonotype: One junction end disagrees with the germline gene, perhaps due to a read error. This rearrangement joins TRBV7-2 to TRBJ2-7; D unclear. Germline assignment: CDR1 SGHTA and CDR2 FQGNSA. The CDR3 totals 11 residues. CDR3 nucleotides: TGTGCCAACAGCTTTTCGTACGAGCAGTACTTC. Amino acids: CANSFSYEQYF.

The table lists this clonotype with a few counts. V usage is TRBV10-3 and J usage is TRBJ2-1; TRBD2 matches at 7 bases. The CDR3 runs to 14 residues. The germline gives CDR1 ENHRY, CDR2 SYGVKD. V shed 3 bases and J 4 bases; nucleotides not matched to a gene: 3. This CDR3 reads CAISDSGEYNEQFF. DNA for the CDR3: TGTGCCATCAGTGACAGCGGGGAGTACAATGAGCAGTTCTTC.

The J gene is TRBJ1-1, the V gene TRBV10-3; no clear D gene. Per the germline V gene, CDR1 is ENHRY and CDR2 is SYGVKD. There are 12 residues in the CDR3. V lost 10 bases and J lost 1, with 10 bases in between. Written as DNA, the CDR3 is TGTGCCAGCTTGACGAAGAACACTGAAGCTTTCTTT. Residues: CASLTKNTEAFF.

The chain links TRBV7-8 to TRBJ1-3; D is ambiguous. Germline V gives CDR1 SGHVS, CDR2 FQNEAQ. V lost 1 base and J 0 bases, leaving 10 bases between the germline ends. The CDR3 has 16 residues. The CDR3, as DNA: TGTGCCAGCAGCTTAGGCGGCGGATTCTCTGGAAACACCATATATTTT. It codes for CASSLGGGFSGNTIYF.

Many counts were recorded for this clonotype. The chain joins TRBV7-9 to TRBJ2-7; TRBD1 matches at 7 bases. The CDR3 runs to 15 residues. V lost 4 bases to trimming and J lost 2 bases; unmatched junction nucleotides: 8. Germline V CDR1 and CDR2: SEHNR, FQNEAQ (reference sequence). Written as DNA, the CDR3 is TGTGCCAGCAGCTCGACAGGGACCAAAACCTACGAGCAGTACTTC. Translated, it gives CASSSTGTKTYEQYF.

This clonotype was counted many times. This chain joins TRBV6-6 and TRBJ2-3; possible D gene TRBD2, 7 bases. The CDR3 is 16 residues long. Germline V gene lookup returns CDR1 MNHNY and CDR2 SVGAGI (reference sequence). Trimming took off 5 bases at V and 2 bases at J, with 17 bases between the two ends. The DNA of the CDR3 is TGTGCCAGCAGTCCTGACAGAGGGGGGGACACAGATACGCAGTATTTT. Translating it yields CASSPDRGGDTDTQYF.

The chain has TRBV29-1 and TRBJ2-1; TRBD2 aligns across 11 bases. Germline CDR1 SQVTM, CDR2 ANQGSEA. This CDR3 has 15 amino acids. V shed 3 bases, J shed 8 bases, and the junction held 9 bases outside the gene matches. The CDR3 protein is CSVDRGSGGVDEQFF. The CDR3 bases are TGCAGCGTTGACCGTGGTAGCGGGGGGGTCGATGAGCAGTTCTTC.

The sample holds many counts of this clonotype. The chain combines TRBV28 with TRBJ2-7; D remains ambiguous. Per the germline V gene, CDR1 is MDHEN and CDR2 is SYDVKM. This CDR3 contains 13 residues. Trimming stripped 2 bases from V and 2 bases from J, with 7 bases between. CDR3 sequence reads: CASSLKFTYEQYV. CDR3 nucleotide sequence: TGTGCCAGCAGTTTAAAGTTTACCTACGAGCAGTACGTC.

This clonotype appeared many times. The chain couples TRBV6-1 to TRBJ2-5; no definite D call. The CDR3 sequence is 12 residues long. The V end lost 7 bases, the J end lost 5 bases, and 11 bases lay between the germline ends. Germline V gene sequence: CDR1 MNHNS, CDR2 SASEGT. The CDR3 loop is CASTAEGETQYF. CDR3 nucleotides: TGTGCCAGCACCGCAGAAGGGGAGACCCAGTACTTC.

This clonotype was observed a few times. The chain joins TRBV7-6 to TRBJ2-3; D is uncertain. Trimming stripped 2 bases from V and 1 base from J, with 19 bases between. The CDR3 contains 18 residues. The V gene's germline CDR1 is SGHVS and CDR2 FNYEAQ. CDR3 region: CASSLSPNDIVRTDTQYF. As DNA, the CDR3 is TGTGCCAGCAGCTTATCCCCTAATGACATAGTGCGCACAGATACGCAGTATTTT.

This clonotype was seen ten or more times. The V call is TRBV12-3 or TRBV12-4, the J call TRBJ2-7; perhaps TRBD1 as D (6 bases). The CDR3 sequence is 15 residues long. V lost 7 bases and J lost 4, with 20 bases in between. The CDR3 loop is CASTPTGPRSYEQYF. The CDR3 nucleotides are TGTGCCAGCACCCCGACAGGACCTAGAAGTTACGAGCAGTACTTC.

This chain uses TRBV28 with TRBJ2-3; the D gene is possibly TRBD2 (5 bases). Trimming shortened V by 1 base and J by 2 bases, and 13 bases separated the two germline ends. Per germline, CDR1 MDHEN and CDR2 SYDVKM. The CDR3 covers 16 residues. CDR3 sequence (DNA): TGTGCCAGCAGTTTATTTTATCGGGAAAACACAGATACGCAGTATTTT. It codes for CASSLFYRENTDTQYF. The full variable domain, rest sourced from reference TRBV28 and TRBJ2-3, is DVKVTQSSRYLVKRTGEKVFLECVQDMDHENMFWYRQDPGLGLRLIYFSYDVKMKEKGDIPEGYSVSREKKERFSLILESASTNQTSMYLCASSLFYRENTDTQYFGPGTRLTVL.

This rearrangement joins TRBV29-1 to TRBJ2-2; a possible D gene is TRBD1 (6 bases). CDR1 and CDR2 from the germline V gene are SQVTM and ANQGSEA. The CDR3 is 16 residues long. V was cut by 7 bases and J by 1 base, with 19 bases left in between. The CDR3 region is CSAVTAGDVNTGELFF. The CDR3 nucleotides read TGCAGCGCTGTAACCGCAGGGGACGTGAACACCGGGGAGCTGTTTTTT.

In this sample, this clonotype turned up many times. V usage is TRBV7-2 and J usage is TRBJ2-7; D remains ambiguous. V was cut by 4 bases and J by 1 base, with 8 bases left in between. This CDR3 is 13 amino acids long. CDR1 SGHTA and CDR2 FQGNSA come from the germline V gene. CDR3 sequence reads: CASSSVISYEQYV. Written as DNA, the CDR3 is TGTGCCAGCAGCTCAGTGATATCCTACGAGCAGTACGTC.

As concerns this clonotype: A read error may be the cause here, since a much bigger clone is one base away. This chain connects TRBV28 to TRBJ2-3, with 7 bases fitting TRBD2. J gave up 0 bases and V 8 bases, and 20 bases lay outside the gene matches. This CDR3 comprises 19 residues. Germline loops: CDR1 MDHEN, CDR2 SYDVKM. The CDR3 here is CASPLRDGGGITSTDTQYF. The CDR3 region has the DNA TGTGCCAGCCCACTCCGGGACGGGGGAGGGATAACTAGCACAGATACGCAGTATTTT.

This clonotype was seen once. This chain uses TRBV27 with TRBJ2-7, with 7 bases aligning to TRBD1. V lost 5 bases, J lost 2 bases, and 6 bases stayed unmatched. CDR3 size: 14 residues. The germline gives CDR1 MNHEY, CDR2 SMNVEV (reference sequence). DNA for the CDR3: TGTGCCAGCAGTCCCGGGACAGTCACCTACGAGCAGTACGTC. It codes for CASSPGTVTYEQYV.

This clonotype was seen a few times. The chain uses TRBV29-1 and TRBJ1-1, with TRBD1 matching over 10 bases. The germline CDR1 and CDR2 sequences are SQVTM and ANQGSEA. With 5 bases clipped from V and 4 bases from J, the junction kept 1 base outside the gene matches. The CDR3 runs 12 residues. CDR3 loop: CSVWTGGTEAFF. The CDR3 DNA reads TGCAGCGTTTGGACAGGGGGCACTGAAGCTTTCTTT.

This clonotype was found a few times. The chain uses TRBV5-1 and TRBJ1-2; tentatively, D is TRBD1 (5 bases). V lost 2 bases to trimming and J lost 4 bases, with 21 bases between them. Germline-derived CDR1 and CDR2 are SGHRS and YFSETQ. The CDR3 has 17 residues. CDR3 DNA sequence: TGCGCCAGCAGCTTATTCCTGACAGAGGGGCTCGTCTATGGCTACACCTTC. Translating it yields CASSLFLTEGLVYGYTF.

Points on this clonotype: Possible read error: a much larger clone is one base away. The chain combines TRBV7-6 with TRBJ2-6, with D possibly matching TRBD2 (5 bases). This CDR3 spans 12 amino acids. The germline gives CDR1 SGHVS, CDR2 FNYEAQ. The CDR3 coding sequence is TGTGTCAGCGGAAGCGGGGCCAACGTCCTGACTTTC. Translating it yields CVSGSGANVLTF. Complete variable domain (other parts from reference TRBV7-6 and TRBJ2-6): GAGVSQSPRYKVTKRGQDVALRCDPISGHVSLYWYRQALGQGPEFLTYFNYEAQQDKSGLPNDRFSAERPEGSISTLTIQRTEQRDSAMYRCVSGSGANVLTFGAGSRLTVL.

This clonotype has more than one count but fewer than ten. The rearrangement joins TRBV6-5 to TRBJ2-1; 9 nucleotides line up with TRBD2. V trimming: 2 bases; J trimming: 2 bases; junction bases outside the gene matches: 1. The CDR3 consists of 15 residues. Germline assignment: CDR1 MNHEY and CDR2 SVGAGI. The DNA for the CDR3 is TGTGCCAGCAGTTACGCGGGGGGGCCCTACAATGAGCAGTTCTTC. It translates to CASSYAGGPYNEQFF.

This clonotype has ten or more counts. The chain recombines TRBV7-6 with TRBJ2-2; D remains ambiguous. V was shortened by 5 bases and J by 6 bases, with 13 bases between the two germline ends. CDR1 and CDR2 from the germline V gene are SGHVS and FNYEAQ. The CDR3 runs to 14 residues. CDR3 in amino acids: CASSHSLGSGELFF. In DNA, the CDR3 is TGTGCCAGCAGCCATAGTCTGGGATCCGGGGAGCTGTTTTTT.

The V call is TRBV9, the J call TRBJ2-1, with D perhaps given as TRBD1 or TRBD2 (5 bases each). CDR1 and CDR2 (germline): SGDLS, YYNGEE. V dropped 3 bases and J dropped 8 bases, with 12 bases sitting between them. CDR3 length: 13 amino acids. The DNA of the CDR3 is TGTGCCAGCAGCGGAGGGACGGCAGATGAGCAGTTCTTC. It codes for CASSGGTADEQFF.

This clonotype was seen a handful of times. V usage is TRBV28 and J usage is TRBJ2-3, with a tentative D call TRBD2 (5 bases). V lost 1 base, J lost 4 bases, and 15 bases lay in between. The CDR3 has 16 amino acids. Germline V gene data show CDR1 as MDHEN and CDR2 as SYDVKM. The CDR3 reads CASSLLVGRAADTQYF. The CDR3 DNA is TGTGCCAGCAGTTTATTGGTCGGTCGAGCGGCAGATACGCAGTATTTT.

This clonotype was recorded once. The chain joins TRBV29-1 to TRBJ2-6; D perhaps matches TRBD1 (5 bases). CDR1 is SQVTM and CDR2 is ANQGSEA in the germline V gene. Trimming removed 0 bases at V and 4 bases at J, with 13 bases between. The CDR3 spans 16 residues. CDR3 sequence reads: CSVEDRKGFGANVLTF. The CDR3 DNA sequence: TGCAGCGTTGAAGATCGTAAGGGGTTCGGGGCCAACGTCCTGACTTTC.

This chain uses TRBV6-4 with TRBJ2-1; D is possibly TRBD2 (5 bases). The CDR3 spans 16 residues. V dropped 4 bases and J dropped 0 bases, with 13 bases sitting between them. The V gene's germline CDR1 is MRHNA and CDR2 SNTAGT. The CDR3 region is CASSAAGWSSYNEQFF. The CDR3 coding sequence is TGTGCCAGCAGTGCGGCGGGCTGGAGCTCCTACAATGAGCAGTTCTTC.

This clonotype was picked up many times. The gene calls are TRBV6-1 and TRBJ2-7, with D possibly matching TRBD1 (6 bases). Germline assignment: CDR1 MNHNS and CDR2 SASEGT. This CDR3 contains 15 residues. The V end lost 1 base, the J end lost 2 bases, and 12 bases lay between the germline ends. Here the CDR3 DNA reads TGTGCCAGCAGTGAAGGGGGGACATATCCCTACGAGCAGTACGTC. Translation: CASSEGGTYPYEQYV.

A single count supports this clonotype. The CDR3 sequence: CASSLSPRGVDTQYF. The CDR3 DNA sequence: TGTGCCAGCAGCTTATCGCCCAGGGGAGTGGATACGCAGTATTTT. The V call is TRBV7-6, the J call TRBJ2-3, with a tentative D call TRBD1 (6 bases). Germline V gene data show CDR1 as SGHVS and CDR2 as FNYEAQ. V lost 2 bases and J 6 bases, leaving 15 bases between the germline ends. This CDR3 comprises 15 residues.

This clonotype has only a few counts. The V call is TRBV9, the J call TRBJ2-1; 14 nucleotides line up with TRBD2. The CDR3 sequence is 16 residues long. Trimming cost V 3 bases and J 8 bases; bases outside gene matches: 7. CDR1 is SGDLS and CDR2 is YYNGEE in the germline V gene. CDR3 bases: TGTGCCAGCAGCGCCAGACTAGCGGGGGGGCCTGATGAGCAGTTCTTC. Its protein is CASSARLAGGPDEQFF.